This T cell receptor (beta chain) was identified in a study of blood T cell repertoires in COVID-19 (TCRdb year 2020). At the level of the whole study: Samples covering the acute and convalescent phases of COVID-19 were provided by collaborators in the United States, Italy and Spain. The material from the prospective study consisted of cDNA or gDNA derived from T cells, B-cell-depleted T cells, or PBMCs. Deeply sampled blood TCRbeta repertoires from subjects exposed to, actively infected with, or recovered from COVID-19 were included in the dataset. A freely available public database, intended as a resource for researchers studying the immune response to SARS-CoV-2, is where the repertoires were released. The samples were drawn from the first 160 participants of the ongoing ImmuneRACE study and from 1,254 subjects provided by 6 global collaborators. The sample metadata nearly always contained a de-identified subject ID, COVID-19 status, age in years and sex. HLA class I and class II types, where available, came from metadata supplied by the sample provider rather than from assay-based typing. Overall results and qualifications from the work: The quantity of clinical and demographic metadata differed by source and by participant and was supplied without curation.

To note about this clone: This clone's antigen is unknown. Base qualities were left out, and no much larger clone turns up one base away.

The immunoSEQ Assay, a bias-controlled multiplex PCR, was used to amplify TCRbeta CDR3 regions from genomic DNA. As for how the authors treated the data: The number of nucleated cells in each sample was estimated from the amplification of reference gene primers within the assay. To quantify the absolute abundance of each unique TCRbeta CDR3 rearrangement, sequence reads were collapsed and filtered. For each sample, productive Simpson clonality was calculated as the square root of Simpson's diversity index over productive rearrangements. TCRdb obtained this table from immuneACCESS and retained in-frame rearrangements with V and J assigned. These tables miss some clones; where compared with another copy, unresolved V genes account for less than half of the shortfall, and the remainder is unexplained. D and trimming were read from the DNA, whereas the V and J calls and clone size are those reported in that table. In all, the sample holds 61,000 or so clones, and just over 85% of those were seen once. Together, the top ten hold around 20% of the sample.

Each collaborating institution followed its own protocols to collect whole blood in K2EDTA tubes. For TCRbeta analysis, collaborator samples were shipped as frozen whole blood, as isolated PBMCs, or as DNA extracted from either sample type. CDR1 is given as SGHTA and CDR2 as FQGNSA, both from the germline V gene. The CDR3 holds 16 amino acids from the cysteine to the phenylalanine. The CDR3 DNA has 48 bases and is translated from base 1. V is reduced by 3 bases and J by 0 bases, leaving a spacing of 12 bases between them. The chain couples TRBV7-2 to TRBJ2-1; possibly the D gene is TRBD2, per 6 matching bases. This sequence was found in a woman at least 80 years old with active COVID-19. Sequencing was performed on peripheral blood. The CDR3 corresponds to CASSFLGRGSYNEQFF. The sequence in DNA is TGTGCCAGCAGCTTTCTGGGGCGGGGCTCCTACAATGAGCAGTTCTTC.